The clone carrying this T cell receptor (beta chain) was observed a few times. Using immunoSEQ multiplex PCR, the repertoire was profiled, and TCRdb retains in-frame clones only, with some absent. Of around 85,000 clones listed, around nine tenths are singletons. This CDR3 has 13 residues. V was clipped by 2 bases and J by 7 bases, with 11 bases between them. Germline CDR1 MNHNY, CDR2 SVGAGI (reference sequence). This entry is derived from a study of identifying expanded T cells in peripheral blood. The sequence came from a person aged 18 to 70 in good health. This chain links TRBV6-6 with TRBJ1-1; unclear D gene. The sequenced sample was blood. CDR3 protein: CASSYPRTVEAFF. In nucleotides, the CDR3 is TGTGCCAGCAGTTACCCACGGACCGTTGAAGCTTTCTTT.